The 16 T cell receptor beta chains in this list originate from one sample, sequenced in a study of shared clonotypes between healthy human individuals. TCRdb's table, derived via immunoSEQ multiplex PCR, lists solely in-frame clones and lacks some. The data contain fewer than 650,000 clones, about 82% of them singletons. The sequencing input was PBMCs. Source of these receptors: a woman between 35 and 50 years old in good health. Some clones in this sample may be carry-over from other donors' samples.

The rearrangement joins TRBV13 to TRBJ1-2; 7 bases are a match to TRBD1. The CDR3 is 15 amino acids. The V and J ends lost 4 bases and 2 bases, in that order; junction bases with no gene match: 7. Germline V CDR1 and CDR2: PRHDT, FYEKMQ (reference sequence). The CDR3 loop is CASSSRDRDNYGYTF. DNA for the CDR3: TGTGCCAGCAGCTCGAGGGACAGAGACAACTATGGCTACACCTTC. Drawing the rest from reference TRBV13 and TRBJ1-2, the complete variable domain is AAGVIQSPRHLIKEKRETATLKCYPIPRHDTVYWYQQGPGQDPQFLISFYEKMQSDKGSIPDRFSAQQFSDYHSELNMSSLELGDSALYFCASSSRDRDNYGYTFGSGTRLTVV.

This clone was observed a few times. The CDR3 bases are TGTGCCAGCAGTCTCTTAGCGGGAGCCCAAGAGACCCAGTACTTC. Protein product: CASSLLAGAQETQYF. The V and J genes are TRBV6-4 and TRBJ2-5; 9 nucleotides line up with TRBD2. With 5 bases clipped from V and 1 base from J, the junction kept 5 bases outside the gene matches. This CDR3 is 15 amino acids long. The V gene's germline CDR1 is MRHNA and CDR2 SNTAGT.

The chain uses TRBV9 and TRBJ2-7; D is possibly TRBD1 (8 bases). Per germline, CDR1 SGDLS and CDR2 YYNGEE. V was shortened by 3 bases and J by 2 bases, with 12 bases between the two germline ends. There are 14 residues in the CDR3. The CDR3 is CASSATGGAYEQYF. The CDR3 DNA follows: TGTGCCAGCAGCGCCACAGGGGGGGCCTACGAGCAGTACTTC.

The CDR3 region is CASSNRQGRSYEQYF. CDR3 DNA: TGCGCCAGCAGCAACCGACAGGGCCGCTCCTACGAGCAGTACTTC. The chain combines TRBV5-1 with TRBJ2-7, with 7 bases that match TRBD1. The junction had 7 bases not matched to a gene; V was cut back by 4 bases and J by 0 bases. The CDR3 runs to 15 residues. The germline V gene encodes CDR1 SGHRS and CDR2 YFSETQ.

A few counts support this clone. The chain uses TRBV7-3 and TRBJ1-1; possible D gene TRBD1, 6 bases. The CDR3 totals 14 residues. Germline CDR1 reads SGHTA; CDR2 reads FQGTGA. The V gene lost 1 base and the J gene lost 1 base, with 7 bases spanning the gap. The CDR3 DNA sequence: TGTGCCAGCAGCTTAAGACAGGCGAACACTGAAGCTTTCTTT. Its translation is CASSLRQANTEAFF.

The V and J genes are TRBV7-9 and TRBJ2-1; 8 nucleotides agree with TRBD1. Germline CDR1 reads SEHNR; CDR2 reads FQNEAQ (reference sequence). This CDR3 region has 17 residues. After removal of 4 bases from V and 2 bases from J, the junction contained 10 bases not matched to a gene. The CDR3 DNA reads TGTGCCAGCAGCTCCTACTTATTGACAGGGGCCTACAATGAGCAGTTCTTC. This translates into CASSSYLLTGAYNEQFF.

This sequence joins TRBV9 and TRBJ1-2; TRBD1 matches 8 bases. Looked up from germline, CDR1 is SGDLS and CDR2 is YYNGEE. Trimming took 4 bases from V and 7 from J; bases not matched to a gene: 6. CDR3 size: 13 residues. Here the CDR3 DNA reads TGTGCCAGCAGCAAACAGGGGGATGGTGGCTACACCTTC. Its translation is CASSKQGDGGYTF.

A remark on this clone: A much larger clone lies a single base off, so this may be a read error. Other DNA sequences in this specimen translate into the identical CDR3. The chain has TRBV30 and TRBJ2-5, with TRBD2 matching over 8 bases. CDR1 and CDR2 (germline): GTSNPN, SVGIG (reference sequence). CDR3 length equals 13 residues. Trimming removed 6 bases from V and 5 bases from J; junction bases left unmatched: 8. CDR3 in DNA: TGTGCCTGTAGCGGGATGCAAGGGGAGACCCAGTACTTC. It is translated as CACSGMQGETQYF.

The genes are TRBV11-2 and TRBJ2-7; 11 nucleotides align to TRBD2. The CDR3 has 14 residues. V dropped 6 bases and J dropped 4; count of bases not matched to a gene: 5. Germline lookup yields CDR1 SGHAT and CDR2 FQNNGV. The CDR3 nucleotides read TGTGCCAGCAGACCCACTAGCGGGAGATACGAGCAGTACTTC. It is translated as CASRPTSGRYEQYF.

This chain uses TRBV7-8 with TRBJ1-3; a weak D match, TRBD1 (5 bases). Trimming removed 1 base at V and 5 bases at J, with 15 bases between. Germline V lookup: CDR1 SGHVS, CDR2 FQNEAQ. The CDR3 sequence is 16 residues long. CDR3 in amino acids: CASSLVAGIVRNTIYF. The DNA for the CDR3 is TGTGCCAGCAGCTTAGTAGCAGGGATCGTCAGAAACACCATATATTTT.

The CDR3 sequence: CASSLQFSYEQYF. DNA for the CDR3: TGTGCCAGCAGCTTACAGTTCTCCTACGAGCAGTACTTC. The rearrangement joins TRBV7-2 to TRBJ2-7; D unresolved. Per germline, CDR1 SGHTA and CDR2 FQGNSA. The CDR3 length is 13 residues. With 2 bases removed from V and 0 bases from J, the gap between germline ends came to 5 bases.

V is TRBV9 and J is TRBJ2-1, with 10 bases lining up with TRBD2. The junction had 7 bases not matched to a gene; V was cut back by 3 bases and J by 7 bases. Germline CDR1 reads SGDLS; CDR2 reads YYNGEE. This CDR3 has 15 residues. Here the CDR3 reads CASSGRVAGGNEQFF. The CDR3 region has the DNA TGTGCCAGCAGCGGGAGAGTAGCGGGAGGTAATGAGCAGTTCTTC.

This chain links TRBV5-4 with TRBJ2-7; TRBD1 agrees at 9 bases. Germline V CDR1 and CDR2: SGHNT, YYREEE (reference sequence). The junction had 6 bases not matched to a gene; V was cut back by 2 bases and J by 0 bases. The CDR3 extends over 16 amino acids. The CDR3, as DNA: TGTGCCAGCAGCTTTAAACAGGGGGCCGGCTCCTACGAGCAGTACTTC. Translated, it gives CASSFKQGAGSYEQYF.

The chain couples TRBV10-3 to TRBJ2-3, with D perhaps TRBD2 (6 bases). Trimming removed 6 bases at V and 2 bases at J, with 12 bases between. Looked up from germline, CDR1 is ENHRY and CDR2 is SYGVKD. The CDR3 loop spans 14 amino acids. Here the CDR3 DNA reads TGTGCCATCAGCCAAACTAGCAACACAGATACGCAGTATTTT. Protein product: CAISQTSNTDTQYF.

This clone was observed a few times. This chain connects TRBV10-3 to TRBJ2-7; no definite D call. Germline CDR1 is ENHRY and CDR2 is SYGVKD. The germline V and J ends were trimmed by 4 bases and 2 bases, with 15 bases remaining between them. This CDR3 is built from 15 residues. The CDR3 DNA reads as TGTGCCATCAGTGGGGCAACCTCTACAACCTACGAGCAGTACTTC. As protein: CAISGATSTTYEQYF.

The chain combines TRBV29-1 with TRBJ2-4, with 9 bases that match TRBD1. Germline CDR1 is SQVTM and CDR2 is ANQGSEA. The V gene end was trimmed by 2 bases and the J gene end by 3 bases; junction bases not matched to a gene: 5. This CDR3 is built from 15 residues. The CDR3 nucleotides are TGCAGCGTTGAAACAGGGGGCTTTGGCAAAAACATTCAGTACTTC. It is translated as CSVETGGFGKNIQYF.